Listed here is a single T cell receptor (beta chain). The entry originates in a study of T cell changes during pregnancy in multiple sclerosis. Germline values: CDR1 PRHDT, CDR2 FYEKMQ (reference sequence). V lost 1 base, J lost 1 base, and 7 bases stayed unmatched. The CDR3 covers 18 residues. Assay used: immunoSEQ multiplex PCR; TCRdb lists only in-frame clones, some missing. Of about 110,000 clones in the sample, about 90% were seen once. This receptor was identified in a female donor with multiple sclerosis, enrolled in a pregnancy study. The specimen was peripheral blood, collected before pregnancy. The chain links TRBV13 to TRBJ2-2; 9 bases align to TRBD2. The CDR3 protein is CASSLELSGGLNTGELFF. CDR3 DNA: TGTGCCAGCAGCTTAGAACTTAGCGGGGGTCTGAACACCGGGGAGCTGTTTTTT.